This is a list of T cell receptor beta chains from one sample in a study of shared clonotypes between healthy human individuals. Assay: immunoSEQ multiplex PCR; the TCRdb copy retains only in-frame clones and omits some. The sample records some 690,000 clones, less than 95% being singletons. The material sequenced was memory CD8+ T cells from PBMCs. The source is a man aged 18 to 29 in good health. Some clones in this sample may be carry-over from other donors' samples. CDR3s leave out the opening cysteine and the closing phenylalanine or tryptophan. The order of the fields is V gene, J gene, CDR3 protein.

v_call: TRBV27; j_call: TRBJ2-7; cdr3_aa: ASSLLGDYEQY
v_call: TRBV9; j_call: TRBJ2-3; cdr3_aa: ASSVGLAATDTQY
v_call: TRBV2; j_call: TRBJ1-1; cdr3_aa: ASSEAGFGVDEAF
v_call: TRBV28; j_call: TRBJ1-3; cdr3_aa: ASSSIDRAGNTIY
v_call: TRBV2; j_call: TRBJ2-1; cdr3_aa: ASSDLGTGGKGEQF
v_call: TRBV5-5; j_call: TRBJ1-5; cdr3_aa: ASSQETGVVQPQH
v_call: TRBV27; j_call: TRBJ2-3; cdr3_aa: ASTWTSDTDTQY
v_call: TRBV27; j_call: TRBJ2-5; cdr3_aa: ASWSREASGPQETQY
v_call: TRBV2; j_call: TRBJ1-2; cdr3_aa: ASSESTGVNSANYGYT
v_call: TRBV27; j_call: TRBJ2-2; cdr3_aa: ASSLTRGVLF
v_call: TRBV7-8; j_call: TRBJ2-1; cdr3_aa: ASRPLALRYNEQF
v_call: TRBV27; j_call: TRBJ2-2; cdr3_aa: ASSPLNGELF
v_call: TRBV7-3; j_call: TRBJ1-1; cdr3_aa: ASSLGTGAEAF
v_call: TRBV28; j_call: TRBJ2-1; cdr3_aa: ASSPIVERDYNEQF
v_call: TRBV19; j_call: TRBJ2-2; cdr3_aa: ASRQGAGELF
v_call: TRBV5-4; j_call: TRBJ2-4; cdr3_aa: ASSLGTGGRGKNIQY
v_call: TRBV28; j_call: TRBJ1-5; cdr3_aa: ASSFSNQPQH